This T cell receptor (beta chain) comes out of a study of Ad26.COV2.S vaccination and SARS-CoV-2 variants (dated by TCRdb to about 2021). Broadly, across the study: Vaccine-arm donors were drawn from COV1001, a multicentre, randomized, double-blind, placebo-controlled phase I-IIa trial of Ad26.COV2.S in healthy adults. Investigators did not know the trial group allocation while performing experiments and assessing outcomes. The TCR-sequenced set comprised around 30 samples: about 19 Ad26.COV2.S vaccine recipients, 5 placebo recipients and 8 SARS-CoV-2 convalescent individuals. Trial participants were randomized into five groups of five, in which low-dose or high-dose Ad26.COV2.S was given once or twice, or placebo was given on both occasions. Dosing of Ad26.COV2.S was intramuscular, at either 5x10^10 or 1x10^11 viral particles, delivered as one shot or as two shots spaced 56 days apart. The specificity and breadth of SARS-CoV-2-reactive T cell receptors after Ad26.COV2.S vaccination were assessed by TCRbeta repertoire sequencing. Beyond this particular receptor, the publication reports: After vaccination, substantial breadth of spike-specific CD8+ and CD4+ T cell responses was reported. Spike-specific TCR breadth was higher in Ad26.COV2.S recipients than in placebo recipients (P = 0.0014). The study was not powered to compare responses between vaccine doses or regimens. Non-spike TCR breadth was comparable between vaccine and placebo recipients, consistent with the vaccine containing only spike. It was noted by the authors that total T cell responses may have been underestimated by the TCR breadth and depth analyses.

The CDR3 measures 15 amino acids from cysteine to phenylalanine. The only DNA kept is the CDR3, 45 bases in frame from the first base. Between the V and J ends, shortened by 3 bases and 0 bases respectively, the junction contains 6 bases. The germline V gene yields SGHAT for CDR1 and FQNNGV for CDR2. To note about this clone: Its recognized antigen is unknown. No much larger clone exists at a distance of one base, and base qualities are not known.

TCRbeta CDR3 regions were sequenced with the immunoSEQ Assay. After extraction, genomic DNA underwent amplification by bias-controlled multiplex PCR, followed by high-throughput sequencing. The study's own analysis went as follows. To quantify the absolute abundance of each unique TCRbeta CDR3 region, sequences were collapsed and filtered. T cell fraction was estimated by normalizing TCRbeta template counts to usable DNA, with usable DNA measured through amplification of reference genes found in all nucleated cells. Repertoire TCRs were annotated as SARS-CoV-2-specific by exact matching of V gene, CDR3 amino acid sequence and J gene to a known reactive TCR set. MIRA supplied the reference SARS-CoV-2 TCR set, which was filtered for enrichment in COVID-19-positive ImmuneCODE repertoires so that public or cross-reactive TCRs were removed. Using the MIRA antigens, annotated TCRs were further analysed by specific ORF or by position within an ORF. Breadth was defined as the number of annotated unique rearrangements divided by the total number of unique productive rearrangements, and depth was defined as the summed frequency of the annotated unique rearrangements. TCR breadth was compared between groups using two-sided Wilcoxon rank-sum tests. Imported from immuneACCESS, the table was reduced by TCRdb to in-frame sequences with V and J called. These copies leave out some clones; in studies compared against another copy, an unresolved V gene accounts for under half, and the cause of the remainder is not known. D and trimming come from the DNA, and the V and J calls and clone size come from that table. The sample yields some 420,000 clones; 88% were counted once. 3.5% to 4% of the sample is held by the ten biggest clonotypes.

This specimen's treatment or condition label, interpreted: 15 to 20 received Ad26.COV2.S at low or high dose, single or two shots; 5 received placebo; per-sample allocation not given. For vaccine and placebo recipients, the sequenced repertoires came from samples collected on day 63 after the first injection. Cohort 1b enrolled about two dozen adults aged 18-55 years at a single site in Boston, USA, between 29 July and 7 August 2020. Ad26.COV2.S consisted of a replication-incompetent adenovirus type 26 vector by which a prefusion-stabilized SARS-CoV-2 spike protein from the original Wuhan strain was expressed.

This chain joins TRBV11-2 to TRBJ2-6, with no confident D gene call. The sample was peripheral blood, taken in a trial of Ad26.COV2.S vaccine versus placebo. This TCR was sampled from a person aged 18-60 years who received the Ad26.COV2.S COVID-19 vaccine or a placebo. The CDR3 amino acid sequence is: CASSLFRSGANVLTF. The DNA is as follows: TGTGCCAGCAGCTTGTTCCGCTCTGGGGCCAACGTCCTGACTTTC.